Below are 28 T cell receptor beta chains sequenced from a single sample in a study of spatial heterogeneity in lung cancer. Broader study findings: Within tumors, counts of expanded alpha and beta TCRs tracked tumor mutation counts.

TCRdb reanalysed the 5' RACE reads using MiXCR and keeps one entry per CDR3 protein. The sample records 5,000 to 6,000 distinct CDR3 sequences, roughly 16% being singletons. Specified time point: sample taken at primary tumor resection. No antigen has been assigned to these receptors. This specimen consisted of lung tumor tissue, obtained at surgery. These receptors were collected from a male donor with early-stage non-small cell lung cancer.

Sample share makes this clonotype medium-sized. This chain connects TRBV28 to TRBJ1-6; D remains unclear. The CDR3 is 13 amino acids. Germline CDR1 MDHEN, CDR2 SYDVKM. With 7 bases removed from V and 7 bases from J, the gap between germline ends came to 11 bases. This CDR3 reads CASKRPSNSPLHF. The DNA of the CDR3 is TGTGCCAGCAAAAGGCCGTCCAATTCACCCCTCCACTTT.

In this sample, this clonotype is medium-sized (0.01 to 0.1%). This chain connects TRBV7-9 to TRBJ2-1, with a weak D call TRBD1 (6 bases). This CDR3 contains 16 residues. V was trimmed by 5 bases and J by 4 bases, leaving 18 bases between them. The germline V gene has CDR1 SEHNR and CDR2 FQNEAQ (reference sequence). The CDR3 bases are TGTGCCAGCAGCAAGACGTCAGGGGTCGGTTACAATGAGCAGTTCTTC. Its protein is CASSKTSGVGYNEQFF.

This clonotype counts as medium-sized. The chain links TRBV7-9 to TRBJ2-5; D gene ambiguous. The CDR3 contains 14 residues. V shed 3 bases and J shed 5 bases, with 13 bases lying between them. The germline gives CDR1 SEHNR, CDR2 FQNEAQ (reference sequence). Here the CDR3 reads CASSFDSLGETQYF. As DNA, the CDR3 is TGTGCCAGCAGCTTCGACTCCCTAGGGGAGACCCAGTACTTC.

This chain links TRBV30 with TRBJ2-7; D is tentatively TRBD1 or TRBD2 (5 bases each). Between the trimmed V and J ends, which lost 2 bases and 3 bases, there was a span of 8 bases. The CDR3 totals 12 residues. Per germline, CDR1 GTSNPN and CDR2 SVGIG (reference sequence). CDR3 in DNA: TGTGCCTGGAGTTTGGGGGACTACGAGCAGTACTTC. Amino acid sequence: CAWSLGDYEQYF.

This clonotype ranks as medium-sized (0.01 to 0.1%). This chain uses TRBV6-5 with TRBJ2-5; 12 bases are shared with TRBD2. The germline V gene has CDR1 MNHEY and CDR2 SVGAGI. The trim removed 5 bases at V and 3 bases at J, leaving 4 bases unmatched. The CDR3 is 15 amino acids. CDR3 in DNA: TGTGCCAGCAGTGCCGCTAGCGGGGGGGAAGAGACCCAGTACTTC. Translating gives CASSAASGGEETQYF.

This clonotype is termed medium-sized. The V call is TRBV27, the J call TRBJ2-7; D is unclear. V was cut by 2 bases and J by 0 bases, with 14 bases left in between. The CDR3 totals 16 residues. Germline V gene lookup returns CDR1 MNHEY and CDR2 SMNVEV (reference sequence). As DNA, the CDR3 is TGTGCCAGCAGTTTAGCCGGGTGGCCCAACTCCTACGAGCAGTACTTC. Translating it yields CASSLAGWPNSYEQYF.

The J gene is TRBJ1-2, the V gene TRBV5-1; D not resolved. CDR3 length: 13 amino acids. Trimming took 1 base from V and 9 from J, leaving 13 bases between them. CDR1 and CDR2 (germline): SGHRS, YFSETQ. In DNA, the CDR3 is TGCGCCAGCAGCTTGACAGTACCGGGGAGCTACACCTTC. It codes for CASSLTVPGSYTF. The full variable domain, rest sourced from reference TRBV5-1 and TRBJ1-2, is KAGVTQTPRYLIKTRGQQVTLSCSPISGHRSVSWYQQTPGQGLQFLFEYFSETQRNKGNFPGRFSGRQFSNSRSEMNVSTLELGDSALYLCASSLTVPGSYTFGSGTRLTVV.

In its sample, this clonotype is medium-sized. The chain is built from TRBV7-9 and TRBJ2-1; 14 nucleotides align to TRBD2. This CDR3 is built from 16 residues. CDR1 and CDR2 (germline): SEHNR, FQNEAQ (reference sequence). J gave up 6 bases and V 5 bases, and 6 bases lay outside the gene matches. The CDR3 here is CASSPTSGRAGNEQFF. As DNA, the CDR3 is TGTGCCAGCAGCCCGACTAGCGGGAGGGCGGGCAATGAGCAGTTCTTC.

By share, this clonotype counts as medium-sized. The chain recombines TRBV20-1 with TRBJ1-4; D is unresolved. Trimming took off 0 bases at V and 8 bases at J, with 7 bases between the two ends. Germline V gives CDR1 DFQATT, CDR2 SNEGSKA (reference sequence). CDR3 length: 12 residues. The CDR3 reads CSARETEEKLFF. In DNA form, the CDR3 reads TGCAGTGCTAGAGAAACGGAAGAAAAACTGTTTTTT.

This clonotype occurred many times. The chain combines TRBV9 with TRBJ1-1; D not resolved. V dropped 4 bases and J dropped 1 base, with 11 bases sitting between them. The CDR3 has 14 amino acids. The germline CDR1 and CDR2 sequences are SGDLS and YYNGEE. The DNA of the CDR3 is TGTGCCAGCAGCTTCTCTGGAGGGAACACTGAAGCTTTCTTT. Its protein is CASSFSGGNTEAFF.

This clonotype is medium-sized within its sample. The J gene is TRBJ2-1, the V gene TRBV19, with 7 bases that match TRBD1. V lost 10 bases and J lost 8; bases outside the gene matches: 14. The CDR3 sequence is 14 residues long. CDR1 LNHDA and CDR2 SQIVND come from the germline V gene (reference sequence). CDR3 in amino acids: CATSRTGWADEQFF. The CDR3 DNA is TGTGCCACTTCTCGGACAGGCTGGGCGGATGAGCAGTTCTTC.

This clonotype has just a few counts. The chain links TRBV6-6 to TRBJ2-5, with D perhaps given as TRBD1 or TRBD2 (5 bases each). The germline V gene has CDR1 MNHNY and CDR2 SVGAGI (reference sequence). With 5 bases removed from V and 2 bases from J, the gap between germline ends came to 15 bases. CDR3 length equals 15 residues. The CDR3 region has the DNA TGTGCCAGCAGTACGGCTGAGGGGCGGCAAGAGACCCAGTACTTC. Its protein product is CASSTAEGRQETQYF.

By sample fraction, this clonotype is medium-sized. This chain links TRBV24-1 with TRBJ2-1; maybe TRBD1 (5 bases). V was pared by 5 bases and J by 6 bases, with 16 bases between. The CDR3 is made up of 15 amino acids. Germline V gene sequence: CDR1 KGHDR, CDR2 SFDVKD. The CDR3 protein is CATSADSNQVNEQFF. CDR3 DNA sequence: TGTGCCACCAGTGCCGACAGTAATCAGGTCAATGAGCAGTTCTTC.

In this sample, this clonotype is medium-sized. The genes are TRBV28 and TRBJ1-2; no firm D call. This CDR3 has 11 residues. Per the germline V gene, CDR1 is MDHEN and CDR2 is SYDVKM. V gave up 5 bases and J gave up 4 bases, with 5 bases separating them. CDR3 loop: CASSTAYGYTF. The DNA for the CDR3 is TGTGCCAGCAGTACAGCCTATGGCTACACCTTC.

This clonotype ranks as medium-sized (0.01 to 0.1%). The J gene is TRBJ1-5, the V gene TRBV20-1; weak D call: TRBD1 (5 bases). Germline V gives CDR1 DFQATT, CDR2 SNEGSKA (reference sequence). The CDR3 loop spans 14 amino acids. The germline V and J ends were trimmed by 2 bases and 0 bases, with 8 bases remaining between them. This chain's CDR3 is CSARSTVSNQPQHF. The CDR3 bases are TGCAGTGCTAGATCGACAGTTAGCAATCAGCCCCAGCATTTT.

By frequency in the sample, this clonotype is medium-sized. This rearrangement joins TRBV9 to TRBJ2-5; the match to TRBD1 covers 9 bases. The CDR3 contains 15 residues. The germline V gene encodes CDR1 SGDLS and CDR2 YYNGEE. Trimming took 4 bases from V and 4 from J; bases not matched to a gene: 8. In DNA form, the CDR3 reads TGTGCCAGCAGCAAGAACAGGGGGCCGGGAGAGACCCAGTACTTC. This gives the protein CASSKNRGPGETQYF. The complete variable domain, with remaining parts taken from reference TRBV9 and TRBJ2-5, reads DSGVTQTPKHLITATGQRVTLRCSPRSGDLSVYWYQQSLDQGLQFLIQYYNGEERAKGNILERFSAQQFPDLHSELNLSSLELGDSALYFCASSKNRGPGETQYFGPGTRLLVL.

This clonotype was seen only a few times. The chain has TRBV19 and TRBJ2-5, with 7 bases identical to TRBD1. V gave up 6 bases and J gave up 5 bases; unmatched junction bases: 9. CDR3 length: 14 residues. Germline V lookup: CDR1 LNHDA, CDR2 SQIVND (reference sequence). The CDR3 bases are TGTGCCAGTAGCGTACAGGGGTGGAGTGAGACCCAGTACTTC. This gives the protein CASSVQGWSETQYF.

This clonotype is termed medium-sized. CDR3 DNA: TGCGCCAGCAGCTTAACGACTCTAGATGGAGAGACCCAGTACTTC. Amino acids: CASSLTTLDGETQYF. The chain combines TRBV5-1 with TRBJ2-5; D is uncertain. The CDR3 length is 15 residues. Trimming removed 2 bases from V and 4 bases from J, with 15 bases in between. Germline V lookup: CDR1 SGHRS, CDR2 YFSETQ.

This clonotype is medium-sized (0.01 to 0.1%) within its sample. CDR3 in amino acids: CASSVSSGARYEQYF. In DNA, the CDR3 is TGTGCCAGCAGCGTAAGTAGCGGAGCTCGATACGAGCAGTACTTC. This chain joins TRBV9 and TRBJ2-7; D is perhaps TRBD2 (6 bases). The CDR3 is made up of 15 amino acids. Germline CDR1 SGDLS, CDR2 YYNGEE. Trimming stripped 1 base from V and 4 bases from J, with 15 bases between.

The CDR3 here is CSANPGPPYEQYF. The CDR3, as DNA: TGCAGTGCGAACCCGGGCCCGCCCTACGAGCAGTACTTC. The gene calls are TRBV20-1 and TRBJ2-7; D not certain. V dropped 6 bases and J dropped 2 bases, with 14 bases sitting between them. The CDR3 covers 13 residues. Looked up from germline, CDR1 is DFQATT and CDR2 is SNEGSKA (reference sequence).

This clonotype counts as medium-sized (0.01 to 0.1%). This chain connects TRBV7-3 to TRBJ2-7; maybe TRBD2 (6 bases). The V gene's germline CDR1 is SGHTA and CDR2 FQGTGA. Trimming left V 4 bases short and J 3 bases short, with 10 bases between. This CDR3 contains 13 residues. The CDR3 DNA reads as TGTGCCAGCAGCTGGGGACTGAACTACGAGCAGTACTTC. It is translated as CASSWGLNYEQYF.

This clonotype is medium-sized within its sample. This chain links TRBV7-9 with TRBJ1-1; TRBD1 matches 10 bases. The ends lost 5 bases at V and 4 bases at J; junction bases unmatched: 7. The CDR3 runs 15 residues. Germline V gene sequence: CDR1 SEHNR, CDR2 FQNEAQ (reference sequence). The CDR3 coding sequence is TGTGCCAGCAGCCAGGCGGGACAGGGGATCACTGAAGCTTTCTTT. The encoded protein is CASSQAGQGITEAFF.

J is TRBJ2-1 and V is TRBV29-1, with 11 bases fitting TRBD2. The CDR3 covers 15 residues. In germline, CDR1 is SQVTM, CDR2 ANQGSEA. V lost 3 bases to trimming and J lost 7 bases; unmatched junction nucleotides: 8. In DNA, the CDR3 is TGCAGCGTTGATATAGGGTCTAGCGGGAGGAATGAGCAGTTCTTC. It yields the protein CSVDIGSSGRNEQFF.

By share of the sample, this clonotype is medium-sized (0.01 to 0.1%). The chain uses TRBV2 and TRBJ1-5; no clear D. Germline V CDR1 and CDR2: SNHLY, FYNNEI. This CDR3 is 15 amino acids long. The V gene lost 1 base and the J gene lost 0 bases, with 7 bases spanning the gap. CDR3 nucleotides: TGTGCCAGCAGTGAAGGACTTGATAGCAATCAGCCCCAGCATTTT. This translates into CASSEGLDSNQPQHF.

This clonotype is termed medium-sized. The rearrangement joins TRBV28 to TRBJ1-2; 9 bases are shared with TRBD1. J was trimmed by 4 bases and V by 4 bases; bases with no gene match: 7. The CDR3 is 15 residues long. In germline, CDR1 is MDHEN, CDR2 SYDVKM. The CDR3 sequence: CASSSPGTGSYGYTF. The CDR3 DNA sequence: TGTGCCAGCAGTTCCCCCGGGACAGGGAGCTATGGCTACACCTTC.

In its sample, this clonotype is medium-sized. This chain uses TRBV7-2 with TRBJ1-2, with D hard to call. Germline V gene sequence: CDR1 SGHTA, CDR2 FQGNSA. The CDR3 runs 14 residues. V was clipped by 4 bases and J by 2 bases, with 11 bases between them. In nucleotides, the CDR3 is TGTGCCAGCAGCTCAGTAGTGGGGAACTATGGCTACACCTTC. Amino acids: CASSSVVGNYGYTF.

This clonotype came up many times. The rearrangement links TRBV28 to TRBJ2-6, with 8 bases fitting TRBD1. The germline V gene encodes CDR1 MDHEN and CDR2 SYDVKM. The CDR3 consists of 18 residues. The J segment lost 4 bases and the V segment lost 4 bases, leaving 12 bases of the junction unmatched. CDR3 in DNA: TGTGCCAGCAGTTCGGAGCAGGGGGCGGCGTTCGGGGCCAACGTCCTGACTTTC. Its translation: CASSSEQGAAFGANVLTF.

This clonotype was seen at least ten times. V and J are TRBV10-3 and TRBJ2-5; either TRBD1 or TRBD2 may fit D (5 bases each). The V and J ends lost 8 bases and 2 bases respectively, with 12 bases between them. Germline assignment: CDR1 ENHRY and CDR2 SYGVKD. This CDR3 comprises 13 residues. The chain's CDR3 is CAIGGTAQETQYF. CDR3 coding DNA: TGTGCCATCGGGGGAACAGCTCAAGAGACCCAGTACTTC.